This T cell receptor (beta chain) came from a study of blood T cell repertoires in COVID-19 (dated by TCRdb to about 2020). Broadly, across the study: Samples covering the acute and convalescent phases of COVID-19 were provided by collaborators in the United States, Italy and Spain. The prospective study material was composed of cDNA or gDNA derived from T cells, B-cell-depleted T cells, or PBMCs. Subjects who had been exposed to COVID-19, were actively infected with it, or had recovered from it provided the deeply sampled blood TCRbeta repertoires that made up the dataset. The repertoires were released in a freely available public database intended as a resource for research on the immune response to SARS-CoV-2. The samples were drawn from two sources: the first 160 participants of the ongoing ImmuneRACE study, and some 1,300 subjects contributed by 6 global collaborators. Sample metadata almost always included a de-identified subject ID, COVID-19 status, age in years and sex. Where HLA class I and class II types were available, the types were taken from metadata supplied by the sample provider, not from assay-based typing. Overall study results and their limits: The amount of clinical and demographic metadata varied by source and participant and was provided uncurated.

TCRbeta CDR3 regions were amplified from genomic DNA using the immunoSEQ Assay, a bias-controlled multiplex PCR. Concerning the study's data processing: The number of nucleated cells in each sample was estimated by amplification of reference gene primers within the assay. Sequence reads were collapsed and filtered to measure the absolute abundance of every unique TCRbeta CDR3 rearrangement. For each sample, productive Simpson clonality was calculated as the square root of Simpson's diversity index across productive rearrangements. TCRdb took over this immuneACCESS table, retaining in-frame rearrangements with V and J assigned. Such tables are incomplete; in checked studies, under half of the missing clones stem from an unresolved V gene, and the remainder is unexplained. From that table come the V and J calls and clone size; the DNA was used to work out D and trimming. The table for this sample lists about 200,000 clones; around 83% of them were counted only once. The ten top clones hold around 3.1% of the sample.

Participants in the prospective study were enrolled through a virtual design, were aged about 18 to 100 years, and lived in 20 to 30 United States geographic areas. In the prospective study, participants were assigned to cohorts based on the clinical history participants reported in a screening survey and a study questionnaire. A participant counted as exposed if, within 2 weeks of entering the study, that participant had been in contact with someone who had a PCR-confirmed or clinician-diagnosed COVID-19 case. In the prospective study, mobile phlebotomists collected whole blood, serum and a nasopharyngeal or oropharyngeal swab from each participant. Prospective study participants could optionally give additional blood draws and questionnaires over a roughly 2-month period. Before DNA extraction, blood samples from the prospective study were shipped at room temperature or frozen. The CDR3 covers 13 residues, taking in both the cysteine and the phenylalanine. The kept DNA is CDR3 alone, 39 bases in frame from the first base. CDR1 and CDR2 (LGHNA, YSLEER) derive from the germline V gene. Trimming costs V 2 bases and J 7 bases, and their ends lie 11 bases apart.

As for this clone: Its antigen is still unknown. Base qualities are not provided; no much larger clone lies one nucleotide away.

This receptor was obtained from a woman in her 30s who had been exposed to COVID-19. The material sequenced was PBMCs or T cells enriched from blood (not recorded which). The rearrangement combines TRBV4-3 with TRBJ2-5, with the D gene call left open. The encoded CDR3 is CASSQSLTGTQYF. Here is the DNA: TGCGCCAGCAGCCAAAGCCTCACGGGGACCCAGTACTTC.